What follows are 3 T cell receptor beta chains derived from one specimen sequenced in a study of T cell changes during pregnancy in multiple sclerosis. TCRdb's copy holds only in-frame clones and misses some; the assay was immunoSEQ multiplex PCR. Seen here are roughly 53,000 clones, almost 95% observed once, and the top ten hold just over 0.65%. Sample: CD4+ T cells from peripheral blood mononuclear cells, taken in the third trimester of pregnancy. Receptor source: a female donor with multiple sclerosis, enrolled in a pregnancy study.

V gene TRBV2 combines with J gene TRBJ2-3, with 12 bases matching TRBD2. Germline V lookup: CDR1 SNHLY, CDR2 FYNNEI. Trimming took 3 bases from V and 5 from J; bases not matched to a gene: 6. This CDR3 spans 16 amino acids. The CDR3 DNA reads as TGTGCCAGCAGTGACCGACTAGCGGGAGTAGGAGATACGCAGTATTTT. Residues: CASSDRLAGVGDTQYF.

The CDR3 DNA sequence: TGCGCCAGCAGCGTCCCTAGTGGCGGGGAGCTGTTTTTT. Translating gives CASSVPSGGELFF. The V call is TRBV5-1, the J call TRBJ2-2; no reliable D call. Germline V lookup: CDR1 SGHRS, CDR2 YFSETQ. V was trimmed by 4 bases and J by 7 bases, leaving 11 bases between them. This CDR3 is 13 amino acids long. The full variable domain, in which reference TRBV5-1 and TRBJ2-2 provide the parts outside the CDR3, is KAGVTQTPRYLIKTRGQQVTLSCSPISGHRSVSWYQQTPGQGLQFLFEYFSETQRNKGNFPGRFSGRQFSNSRSEMNVSTLELGDSALYLCASSVPSGGELFFGEGSRLTVL.

This clone was counted between two and nine times. CDR3 sequence (DNA): TGTGCCAGCAGCGTTACACTAGCGGGAGACGAGCAGTACTTC. Protein sequence: CASSVTLAGDEQYF. The V gene is TRBV9, the J gene TRBJ2-7; 11 bases agree with TRBD2. The CDR3 covers 14 residues. J gave up 5 bases and V 2 bases, and 3 bases lay outside the gene matches. Germline CDR1 and CDR2: SGDLS and YYNGEE.